This T cell receptor beta chain originates from a study of shared clonotypes between healthy human individuals. Terminally differentiated effector memory CD45RA+ cells were excluded from the naive CD8 cells, which were CD45RO-negative and positively selected for CCR7. Generated by immunoSEQ multiplex PCR, the TCRdb table keeps only in-frame clones and is missing some. The data show roughly 2,000,000 clones, less than 95% seen once. Germline CDR1 MNHEY, CDR2 SMNVEV (reference sequence). The CDR3 totals 16 residues. Trimming cost V 4 bases and J 2 bases; bases outside gene matches: 3. The sample taken for sequencing was naive CD8+ T cells sorted from blood. This sequence was found in a young man in good health. The chain couples TRBV27 to TRBJ2-1, with 12 bases matching TRBD2. CDR3 loop: CASSSSGRAAYNEQFF. The CDR3 nucleotides read TGTGCCAGCAGTTCTAGCGGGAGGGCCGCCTACAATGAGCAGTTCTTC.